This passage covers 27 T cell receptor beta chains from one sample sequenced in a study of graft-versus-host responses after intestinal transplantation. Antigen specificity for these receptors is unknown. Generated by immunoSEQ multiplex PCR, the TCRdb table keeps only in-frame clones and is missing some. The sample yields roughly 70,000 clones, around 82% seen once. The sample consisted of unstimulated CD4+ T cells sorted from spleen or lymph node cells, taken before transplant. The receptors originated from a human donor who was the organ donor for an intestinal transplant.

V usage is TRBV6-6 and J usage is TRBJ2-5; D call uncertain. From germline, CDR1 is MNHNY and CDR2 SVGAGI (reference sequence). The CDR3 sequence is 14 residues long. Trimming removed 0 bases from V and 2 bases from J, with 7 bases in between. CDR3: CASSYSELQETQYF. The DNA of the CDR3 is TGTGCCAGCAGTTACTCAGAGTTACAAGAGACCCAGTACTTC.

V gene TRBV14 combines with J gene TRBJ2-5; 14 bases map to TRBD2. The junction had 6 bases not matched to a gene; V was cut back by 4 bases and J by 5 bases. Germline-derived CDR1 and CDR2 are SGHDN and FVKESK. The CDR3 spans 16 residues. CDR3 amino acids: CASSLTGLAGAETQYF. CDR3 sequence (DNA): TGTGCCAGCAGCCTTACGGGACTAGCGGGGGCGGAGACCCAGTACTTC.

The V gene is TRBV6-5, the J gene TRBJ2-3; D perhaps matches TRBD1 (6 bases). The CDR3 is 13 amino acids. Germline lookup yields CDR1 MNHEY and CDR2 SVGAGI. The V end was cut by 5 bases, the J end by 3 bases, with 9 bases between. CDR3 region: CASSSTGTDTQYF. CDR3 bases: TGTGCCAGCAGTAGTACAGGGACAGATACGCAGTATTTT.

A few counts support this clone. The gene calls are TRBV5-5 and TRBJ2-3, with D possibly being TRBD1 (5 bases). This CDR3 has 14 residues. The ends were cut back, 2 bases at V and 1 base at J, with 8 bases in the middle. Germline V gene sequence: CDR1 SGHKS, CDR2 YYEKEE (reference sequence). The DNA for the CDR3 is TGTGCCAGCAGCTTCAAACAGGGCACAGATACGCAGTATTTT. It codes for CASSFKQGTDTQYF. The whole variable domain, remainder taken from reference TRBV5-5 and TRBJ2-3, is DAGVTQSPTHLIKTRGQQVTLRCSPISGHKSVSWYQQVLGQGPQFIFQYYEKEERGRGNFPDRFSARQFPNYSSELNVNALLLGDSALYLCASSFKQGTDTQYFGPGTRLTVL.

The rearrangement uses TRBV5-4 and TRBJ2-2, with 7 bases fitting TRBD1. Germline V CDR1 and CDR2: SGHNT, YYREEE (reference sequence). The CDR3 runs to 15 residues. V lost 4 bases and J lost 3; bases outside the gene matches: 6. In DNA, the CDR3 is TGTGCCAGCAGCAAGGACAGGATGGACACCGGGGAGCTGTTTTTT. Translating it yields CASSKDRMDTGELFF.

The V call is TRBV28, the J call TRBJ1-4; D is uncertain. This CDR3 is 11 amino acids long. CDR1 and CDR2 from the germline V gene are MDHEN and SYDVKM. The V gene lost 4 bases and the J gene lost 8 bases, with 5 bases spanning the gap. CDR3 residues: CASSYEEKLFF. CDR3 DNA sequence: TGTGCCAGCAGTTACGAGGAAAAACTGTTTTTT.

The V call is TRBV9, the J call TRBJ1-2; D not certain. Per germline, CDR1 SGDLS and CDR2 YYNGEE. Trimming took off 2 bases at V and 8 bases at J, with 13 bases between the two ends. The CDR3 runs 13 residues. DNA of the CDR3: TGTGCCAGCAGCGTGGGAGGCGCTCGGGGCTACACCTTC. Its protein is CASSVGGARGYTF.

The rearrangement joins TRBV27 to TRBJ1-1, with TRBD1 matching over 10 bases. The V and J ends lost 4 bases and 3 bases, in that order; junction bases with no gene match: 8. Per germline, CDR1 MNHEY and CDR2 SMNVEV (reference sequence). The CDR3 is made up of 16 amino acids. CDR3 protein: CASSSRDRGPYTEAFF. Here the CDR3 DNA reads TGTGCCAGCAGTTCCCGGGACAGGGGACCCTACACTGAAGCTTTCTTT.

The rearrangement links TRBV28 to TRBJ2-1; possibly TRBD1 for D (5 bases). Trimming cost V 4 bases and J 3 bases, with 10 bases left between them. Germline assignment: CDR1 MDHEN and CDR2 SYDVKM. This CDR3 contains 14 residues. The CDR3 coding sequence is TGTGCCAGCAGTTCCCGGACATTCTACAATGAGCAGTTCTTC. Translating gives CASSSRTFYNEQFF.

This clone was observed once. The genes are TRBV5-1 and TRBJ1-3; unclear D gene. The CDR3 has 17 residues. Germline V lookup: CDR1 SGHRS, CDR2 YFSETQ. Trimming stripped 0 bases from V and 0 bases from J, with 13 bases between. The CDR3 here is CASSLEPVKDSGNTIYF. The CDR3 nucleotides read TGCGCCAGCAGCTTGGAACCAGTGAAAGACTCTGGAAACACCATATATTTT.

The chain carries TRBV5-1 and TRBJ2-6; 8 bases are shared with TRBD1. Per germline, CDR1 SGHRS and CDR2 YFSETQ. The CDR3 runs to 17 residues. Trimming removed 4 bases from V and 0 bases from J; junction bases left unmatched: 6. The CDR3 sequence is CASSQGQALSGANVLTF. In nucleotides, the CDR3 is TGCGCCAGCAGCCAGGGACAGGCACTCTCTGGGGCCAACGTCCTGACTTTC.

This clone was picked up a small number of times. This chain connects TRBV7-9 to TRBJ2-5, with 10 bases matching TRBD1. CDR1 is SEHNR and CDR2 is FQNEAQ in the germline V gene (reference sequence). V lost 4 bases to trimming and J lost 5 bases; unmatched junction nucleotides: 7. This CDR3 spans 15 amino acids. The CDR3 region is CASSWRGQGRETQYF. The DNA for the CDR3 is TGTGCCAGCAGCTGGAGGGGACAGGGGAGGGAGACCCAGTACTTC.

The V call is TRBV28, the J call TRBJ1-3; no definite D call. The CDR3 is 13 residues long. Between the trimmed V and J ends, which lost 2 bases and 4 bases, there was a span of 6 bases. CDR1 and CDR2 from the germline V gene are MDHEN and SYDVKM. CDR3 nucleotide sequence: TGTGCCAGCAGTTTAAAGAGGGGAAACACCATATATTTT. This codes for CASSLKRGNTIYF. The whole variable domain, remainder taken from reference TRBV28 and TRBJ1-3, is DVKVTQSSRYLVKRTGEKVFLECVQDMDHENMFWYRQDPGLGLRLIYFSYDVKMKEKGDIPEGYSVSREKKERFSLILESASTNQTSMYLCASSLKRGNTIYFGEGSWLTVV.

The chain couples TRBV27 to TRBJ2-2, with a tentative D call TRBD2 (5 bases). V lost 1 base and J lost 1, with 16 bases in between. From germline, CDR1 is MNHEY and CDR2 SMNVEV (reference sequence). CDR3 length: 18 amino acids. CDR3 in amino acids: CASSLYPYGDRNTGELFF. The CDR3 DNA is TGTGCCAGCAGTTTATATCCGTACGGGGATCGGAACACCGGGGAGCTGTTTTTT.

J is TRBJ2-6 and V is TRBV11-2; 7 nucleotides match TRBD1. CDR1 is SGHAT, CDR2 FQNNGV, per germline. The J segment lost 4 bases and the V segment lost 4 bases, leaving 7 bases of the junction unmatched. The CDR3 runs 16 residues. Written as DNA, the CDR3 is TGTGCCAGCAGCTACGCACCGACAGGGGGGGCCAACGTCCTGACTTTC. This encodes CASSYAPTGGANVLTF.

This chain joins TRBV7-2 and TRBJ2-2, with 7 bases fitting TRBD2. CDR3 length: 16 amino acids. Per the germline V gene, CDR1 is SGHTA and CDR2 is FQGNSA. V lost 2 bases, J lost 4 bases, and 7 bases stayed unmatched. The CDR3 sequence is CASSLRPSGTTGELFF. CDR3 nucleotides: TGTGCCAGCAGCTTAAGGCCTAGCGGAACCACCGGGGAGCTGTTTTTT.

CDR3 in amino acids: CASSYDRSHYNSPLHF. The CDR3 DNA reads as TGTGCCAGCAGTTACGACAGGTCCCACTATAATTCACCCCTCCACTTT. The rearrangement joins TRBV6-5 to TRBJ1-6; maybe TRBD1 (6 bases). The CDR3 is made up of 16 amino acids. With 2 bases removed from V and 3 bases from J, the gap between germline ends came to 11 bases. Germline CDR1 MNHEY, CDR2 SVGAGI.

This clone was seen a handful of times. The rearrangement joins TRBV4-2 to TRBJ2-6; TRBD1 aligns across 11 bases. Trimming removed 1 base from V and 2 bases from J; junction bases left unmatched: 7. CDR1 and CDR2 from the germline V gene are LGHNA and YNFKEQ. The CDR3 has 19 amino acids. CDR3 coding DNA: TGTGCCAGCAGCCAAGTATCTGCGGGACAGGGGGCTGGGGCCAACGTCCTGACTTTC. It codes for CASSQVSAGQGAGANVLTF.

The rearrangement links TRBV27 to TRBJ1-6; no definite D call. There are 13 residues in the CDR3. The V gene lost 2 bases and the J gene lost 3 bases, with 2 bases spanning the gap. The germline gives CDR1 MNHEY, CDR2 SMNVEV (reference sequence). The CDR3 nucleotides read TGTGCCAGCAGTTTACTCTATAATTCACCCCTCCACTTT. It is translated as CASSLLYNSPLHF.

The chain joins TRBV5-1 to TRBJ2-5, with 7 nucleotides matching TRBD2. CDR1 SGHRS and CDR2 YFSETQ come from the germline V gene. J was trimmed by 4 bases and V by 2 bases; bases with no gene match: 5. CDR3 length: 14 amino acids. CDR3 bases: TGCGCCAGCAGCTTTACCCGGGAGGCAGAGACCCAGTACTTC. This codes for CASSFTREAETQYF.

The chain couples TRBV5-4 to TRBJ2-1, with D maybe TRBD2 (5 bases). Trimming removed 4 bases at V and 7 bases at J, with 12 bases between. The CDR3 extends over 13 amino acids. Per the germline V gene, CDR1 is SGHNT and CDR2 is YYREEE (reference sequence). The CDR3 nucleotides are TGTGCCAGCAGCGCGGGCCTTCTGAATGAGCAGTTCTTC. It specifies CASSAGLLNEQFF.

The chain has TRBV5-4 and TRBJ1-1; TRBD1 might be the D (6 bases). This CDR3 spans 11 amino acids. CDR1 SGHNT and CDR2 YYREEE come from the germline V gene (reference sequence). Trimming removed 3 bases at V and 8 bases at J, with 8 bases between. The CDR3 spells CASSSDSEAFF. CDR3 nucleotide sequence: TGTGCCAGCAGCTCGGACAGCGAAGCTTTCTTT.

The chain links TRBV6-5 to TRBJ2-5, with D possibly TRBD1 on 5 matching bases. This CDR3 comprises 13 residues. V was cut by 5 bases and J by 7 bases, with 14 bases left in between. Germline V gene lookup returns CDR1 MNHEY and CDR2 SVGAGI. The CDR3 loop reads CASSPSPGSTQYF. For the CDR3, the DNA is TGTGCCAGCAGTCCCTCTCCAGGGTCGACCCAGTACTTC.

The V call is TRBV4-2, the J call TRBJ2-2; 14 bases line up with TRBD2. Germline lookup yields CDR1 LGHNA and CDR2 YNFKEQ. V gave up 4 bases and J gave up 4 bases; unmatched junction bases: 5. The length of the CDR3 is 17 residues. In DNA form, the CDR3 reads TGTGCCAGCAGCCTGACTAGCGGGGGGGCCCTCACCGGGGAGCTGTTTTTT. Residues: CASSLTSGGALTGELFF.

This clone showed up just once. The CDR3: CASSLAGASGANVLTF. In DNA, the CDR3 is TGTGCCAGCAGTTTGGCAGGCGCCTCTGGGGCCAACGTCCTGACTTTC. This chain connects TRBV27 to TRBJ2-6; D not certain. The germline V gene encodes CDR1 MNHEY and CDR2 SMNVEV (reference sequence). The CDR3 has 16 residues. Trimming took off 3 bases at V and 0 bases at J, with 9 bases between the two ends. The full variable domain, with the rest looked up from reference TRBV27 and TRBJ2-6, is EAQVTQNPRYLITVTGKKLTVTCSQNMNHEYMSWYRQDPGLGLRQIYYSMNVEVTDKGDVPEGYKVSRKEKRNFPLILESPSPNQTSLYFCASSLAGASGANVLTFGAGSRLTVL.

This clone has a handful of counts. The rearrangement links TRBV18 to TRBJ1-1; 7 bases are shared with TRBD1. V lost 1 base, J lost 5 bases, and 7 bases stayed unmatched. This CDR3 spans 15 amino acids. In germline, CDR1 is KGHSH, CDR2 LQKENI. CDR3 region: CASSPQTGPGTEAFF. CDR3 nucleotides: TGTGCCAGCTCACCACAGACAGGGCCTGGAACTGAAGCTTTCTTT.

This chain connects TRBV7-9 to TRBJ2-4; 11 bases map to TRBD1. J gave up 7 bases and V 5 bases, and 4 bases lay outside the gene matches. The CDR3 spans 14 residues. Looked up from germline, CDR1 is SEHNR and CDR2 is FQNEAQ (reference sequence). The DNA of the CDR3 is TGTGCCAGCAGCGTAGGGACAGGGGGGAACATTCAGTACTTC. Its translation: CASSVGTGGNIQYF.